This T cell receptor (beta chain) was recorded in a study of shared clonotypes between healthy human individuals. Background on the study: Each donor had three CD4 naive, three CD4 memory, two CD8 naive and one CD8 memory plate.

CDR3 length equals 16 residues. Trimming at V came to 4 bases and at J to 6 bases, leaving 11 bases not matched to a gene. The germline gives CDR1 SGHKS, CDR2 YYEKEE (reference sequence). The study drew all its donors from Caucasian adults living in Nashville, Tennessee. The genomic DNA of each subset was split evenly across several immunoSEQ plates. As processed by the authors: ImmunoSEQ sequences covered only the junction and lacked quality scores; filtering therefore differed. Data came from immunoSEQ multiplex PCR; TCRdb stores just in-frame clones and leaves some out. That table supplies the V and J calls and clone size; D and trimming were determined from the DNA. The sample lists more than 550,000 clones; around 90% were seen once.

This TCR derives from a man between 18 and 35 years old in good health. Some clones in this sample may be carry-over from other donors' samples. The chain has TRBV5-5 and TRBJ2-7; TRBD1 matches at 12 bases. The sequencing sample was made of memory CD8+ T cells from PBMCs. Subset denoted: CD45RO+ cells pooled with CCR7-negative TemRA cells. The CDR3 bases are TGTGCCAGCAGCGTGTCCGCGGGACAGGGGGCAATCGAGCAGTACTTC. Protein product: CASSVSAGQGAIEQYF.